Below are 8 T cell receptor beta chains sequenced from a single sample in a study of T cell responses to AZD1222 COVID-19 vaccine. Method: immunoSEQ multiplex PCR; TCRdb's copy keeps in-frame clones and lacks some. The data show about 86,000 clones, 85% to 90% seen once. Specimen: peripheral blood, collected on day 0 of MenACWY control vaccination. These receptors came from an adult in good health.

The rearrangement links TRBV19 to TRBJ2-1; D may be TRBD1 (6 bases). Germline values: CDR1 LNHDA, CDR2 SQIVND (reference sequence). The CDR3 is 13 amino acids. The V gene lost 5 bases and the J gene lost 4 bases, with 9 bases spanning the gap. The CDR3 sequence is CASSLGHYNEQFF. The CDR3 bases are TGTGCCAGTAGTCTGGGACATTACAATGAGCAGTTCTTC.

The V and J genes are TRBV23-1 and TRBJ1-1; 8 positions match TRBD1. TRBV23-1 is marked as an open reading frame, function uncertain. V shed 0 bases and J 0 bases; nucleotides not matched to a gene: 24. The CDR3 is made up of 23 amino acids. The CDR3 DNA reads TGCGCCAGCAGTCAATCCAAGGACCCCATGAGTAGTGCAGGACAGGGATTGAACACTGAAGCTTTCTTT. Protein sequence: CASSQSKDPMSSAGQGLNTEAFF.

Only one count was recorded for this clone. The chain has TRBV7-2 and TRBJ2-7; D unresolved. Germline CDR1 is SGHTA and CDR2 is FQGNSA. Trimming pared 3 bases from V and 7 bases from J, leaving 13 bases between. CDR3 length equals 13 residues. This CDR3 is CASSFEGPREQYF. The CDR3 nucleotides are TGTGCCAGCAGCTTCGAAGGACCGCGAGAGCAGTACTTC.

This clone was detected many times. J is TRBJ2-3 and V is TRBV5-6; D gene uncertain. V dropped 0 bases and J dropped 2 bases, with 7 bases sitting between them. Germline-derived CDR1 and CDR2 are SGHDT and YYEEEE. The CDR3 runs to 14 residues. This CDR3 reads CASSLDRYTDTQYF. The DNA for the CDR3 is TGTGCCAGCAGCTTGGACAGATACACAGATACGCAGTATTTT.

Points on this clone: The same CDR3 is also encoded by other DNA sequences in this sample. The chain recombines TRBV5-1 with TRBJ1-2, with a weak D call TRBD1 (5 bases). Germline CDR1 and CDR2: SGHRS and YFSETQ. The CDR3 length is 13 residues. Trimming cost V 0 bases and J 4 bases, with 7 bases left between them. CDR3 sequence: CASSLGQIYGYTF. CDR3 coding DNA: TGCGCCAGCAGCTTGGGACAGATCTATGGCTACACCTTC.

This clone was picked up a small number of times. This sequence joins TRBV7-2 and TRBJ1-1, with TRBD1 matching 7 bases. Unmatched junction bases numbered 3, after V lost 3 bases and J lost 5 bases. The CDR3 length is 13 residues. Germline CDR1 reads SGHTA; CDR2 reads FQGNSA. As DNA, the CDR3 is TGTGCCAGCAGCTTCGACAGGGATACTGAAGCTTTCTTT. It yields the protein CASSFDRDTEAFF.

This chain uses TRBV7-2 with TRBJ1-2; D is possibly TRBD1 (5 bases). V lost 2 bases to trimming and J lost 7 bases, with 17 bases between them. The CDR3 runs to 15 residues. Germline CDR1 SGHTA, CDR2 FQGNSA. CDR3 DNA sequence: TGTGCCAGCAGCTTAAGGCAGGCGGGGCTCGGTGGCTACACCTTC. This sequence encodes CASSLRQAGLGGYTF.

This chain joins TRBV19 and TRBJ2-2; the D gene is possibly TRBD2 (6 bases). The V gene lost 6 bases and the J gene lost 3 bases, with 11 bases spanning the gap. Germline lookup yields CDR1 LNHDA and CDR2 SQIVND (reference sequence). This CDR3 spans 14 amino acids. The CDR3 DNA reads TGTGCCAGTAGGGAACTAGCAGACACCGGGGAGCTGTTTTTT. This sequence encodes CASRELADTGELFF. The full variable domain, its missing parts supplied by reference TRBV19 and TRBJ2-2, is DGGITQSPKYLFRKEGQNVTLSCEQNLNHDAMYWYRQDPGQGLRLIYYSQIVNDFQKGDIAEGYSVSREKKESFPLTVTSAQKNPTAFYLCASRELADTGELFFGEGSRLTVL.